These T cell receptor beta chains were read from a single sample in a study of metastatic and nonmetastatic thyroid tumors. Using MiXCR, TCRdb re-called clones from the PCR reads. The table lists 90,000 or so clones, about 9.1% of them singletons, with around 8.8% in the top ten. Sequences were obtained from blood. These receptors originate from a female donor with papillary thyroid cancer or a benign thyroid nodule (not recorded which). Some clones in this sample may be carry-over from other donors' samples. CDR3s include the opening cysteine and the closing phenylalanine or tryptophan. The D gene is left open where the match is weak. Clone size, where shown, is once, few, many, or a class for clones that have expanded.

J: TRBJ1-1; D: TRBD1; size: many; V: TRBV20-1; CDR3: CSAFDRDEAFF; DNA: TGCAGTGCTTTCGACAGGGACGAAGCTTTCTTT
J: TRBJ2-7; D: TRBD1; size: few; V: TRBV12-5; CDR3: CASGLPGGSYEQYF; DNA: TGTGCTAGTGGTTTACCAGGGGGCTCGTACGAGCAGTACTTC
J: TRBJ2-3; D: TRBD2; size: -; V: TRBV6-1; CDR3: CASTGLVPSTDTQYF; DNA: TGTGCCAGCACCGGACTAGTTCCGAGCACAGATACGCAGTATTTT
J: TRBJ1-2; D: TRBD1; size: many; V: TRBV4-1; CDR3: CASSPGQPYGYTF; DNA: TGCGCCAGCAGCCCGGGACAGCCCTATGGCTACACCTTC
J: TRBJ1-1; D: -; size: many; V: TRBV6-1; CDR3: CASRPGTQNTEAFF; DNA: TGTGCCAGCAGACCCGGGACACAGAACACTGAAGCTTTCTTT
J: TRBJ1-5; D: -; size: many; V: TRBV6-1; CDR3: CASSQGRIGQPQHF; DNA: TGTGCCAGCAGCCAAGGACGGATCGGGCAGCCCCAGCATTTT
J: TRBJ1-2; D: TRBD1; size: many; V: TRBV9; CDR3: CASSRRRDRGDYGYTF; DNA: TGTGCCAGCAGCCGACGACGGGACAGGGGTGACTATGGCTACACCTTC
J: TRBJ2-5; D: -; size: many; V: TRBV19; CDR3: CASSIGGAGETQYF; DNA: TGTGCCAGTAGTATAGGCGGGGCCGGGGAGACCCAGTACTTC
J: TRBJ2-5; D: -; size: many; V: TRBV19; CDR3: CASSMGGGWETQYF; DNA: TGTGCCAGTAGTATGGGTGGGGGCTGGGAGACCCAGTACTTC
J: TRBJ2-7; D: -; size: few; V: TRBV20-1; CDR3: CSANPTGNEQYF; DNA: TGCAGTGCTAACCCTACAGGGAACGAGCAGTACTTC
J: TRBJ2-7; D: -; size: many; V: TRBV15; CDR3: CATSFGDYEQYF; DNA: TGTGCCACCAGCTTCGGGGACTACGAGCAGTACTTC
J: TRBJ2-1; D: -; size: many; V: TRBV2; CDR3: CASRRRDTYNEQFF; DNA: TGTGCCAGCAGGCGAAGGGACACATACAATGAGCAGTTCTTC
J: TRBJ2-7; D: TRBD1; size: many; V: TRBV2; CDR3: CASSGTETDLWSYEQYF; DNA: TGTGCCAGCAGCGGGACAGAAACTGACCTGTGGAGTTACGAGCAGTACTTC
J: TRBJ1-3; D: -; size: many; V: TRBV3-1; CDR3: CASSQRNTIYF; DNA: TGTGCCAGCAGCCAAAGGAACACCATATATTTT
J: TRBJ1-1; D: TRBD1; size: -; V: TRBV2; CDR3: CASRRDREFQAFF; DNA: TGTGCCAGCCGCCGGGACAGGGAGTTTCAGGCTTTCTTT
J: TRBJ2-1; D: -; size: many; V: TRBV19; CDR3: CASSITGSSYNEQFF; DNA: TGTGCCAGTAGTATAACCGGGAGCTCCTACAATGAGCAGTTCTTC
J: TRBJ2-6; D: -; size: many; V: TRBV2; CDR3: CASSPQGSGANVLTF; DNA: TGTGCCAGCAGCCCGCAGGGGTCTGGGGCCAACGTCCTGACTTTC
J: TRBJ1-2; D: TRBD1; size: many; V: TRBV2; CDR3: CASGGTGDGYTF; DNA: TGTGCCAGCGGGGGGACAGGGGATGGCTACACCTTC
J: TRBJ1-2; D: -; size: many; V: TRBV30; CDR3: CAWSQGFVNYGYTF; DNA: TGTGCCTGGAGTCAAGGGTTCGTCAACTATGGCTACACCTTC
J: TRBJ2-5; D: TRBD1; size: many; V: TRBV18; CDR3: CASSPGTGEETQYF; DNA: TGTGCCAGCTCCCCCGGGACAGGGGAAGAGACCCAGTACTTC
J: TRBJ1-2; D: TRBD1; size: -; V: TRBV7-8; CDR3: CASRRTGGSMGAYGYTF; DNA: TGTGCCAGCAGAAGGACAGGAGGGTCCATGGGAGCATATGGCTACACCTTC
J: TRBJ2-2; D: -; size: many; V: TRBV7-7; CDR3: CASSLDRGGELFF; DNA: TGTGCCAGCAGCTTAGACCGGGGCGGGGAGCTGTTTTTT